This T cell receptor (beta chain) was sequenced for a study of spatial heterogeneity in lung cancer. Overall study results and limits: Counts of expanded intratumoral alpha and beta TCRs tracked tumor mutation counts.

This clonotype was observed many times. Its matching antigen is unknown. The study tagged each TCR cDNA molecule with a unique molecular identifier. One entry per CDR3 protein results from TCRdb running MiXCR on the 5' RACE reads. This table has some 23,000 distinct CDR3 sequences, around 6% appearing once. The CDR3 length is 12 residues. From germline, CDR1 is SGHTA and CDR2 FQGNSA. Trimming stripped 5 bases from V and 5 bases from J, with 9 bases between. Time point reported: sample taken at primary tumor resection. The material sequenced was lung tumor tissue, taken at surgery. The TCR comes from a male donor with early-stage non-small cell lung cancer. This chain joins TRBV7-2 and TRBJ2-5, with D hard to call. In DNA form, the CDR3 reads TGTGCCAGCAGCCTTAAACCGGAGACCCAGTACTTC. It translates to CASSLKPETQYF.